The table lists the clone carrying this T cell receptor beta chain with many counts. What it recognizes is unknown. Time point denoted: persistent/refractory GD, antithyroid drugs over 5 years with positive TRAb. From RNA extracted from PBMCs, the TCR library was made. Each of the patients was recruited from an endocrinology department situated in Xi'an, China. The CDR3 contains 13 residues. The germline CDR1 and CDR2 sequences are SNHLY and FYNNEI. V shed 4 bases and J shed 4 bases, with 10 bases lying between them. This sample is drawn from a study of regulatory T cells in long-lasting Graves disease. General study results and limits: Because few samples were included, accuracy may have been lower. Persistent Graves' patients showed reduced TCR diversity versus newly diagnosed patients.

Construction of the TCR beta libraries employed iRepertoire HTBI primers in conjunction with Arm-PCR of CDR3 regions. TCRdb itself ran the multiplex PCR reads through MiXCR, one entry per CDR3 protein. The profile covers more than 300,000 distinct CDR3 sequences, with roughly 25% appearing a single time and roughly a quarter taken by the ten largest. Sequenced here: peripheral blood mononuclear cells (PBMCs), sampled when the disease was refractory, from a patient treated with antithyroid drugs. This rearrangement joins TRBV2 to TRBJ1-2, with D tentatively TRBD1 (5 bases). This receptor was obtained from a woman aged 40 to 50 with Graves disease. CDR3 sequence reads: CASSVSGGYGYTF. In DNA form, the CDR3 reads TGTGCCAGCAGTGTAAGCGGGGGCTATGGCTACACCTTC.